The rows below give T cell receptor beta chains drawn from one sample of a study of shared clonotypes between healthy human individuals. The assay was immunoSEQ multiplex PCR, and TCRdb's table has in-frame clones only and misses some. The data show about 2 million clones, approximately 95% seen once. Input material: naive CD8+ T cells sorted from blood. The receptors stem from a man aged 18 to 29 in good health. Each CDR3 is given with its conserved first and last residue. D genes are given only for firm matches. Rows give clone size only sometimes, using once, few, many, or a class for an expanded clone.

J gene,D gene,clone size,V gene,CDR3 protein,CDR3 DNA
TRBJ1-3,NA,NA,TRBV27,CASSSSGVSSGNTIYF,TGTGCCAGCAGTTCGTCAGGGGTGAGCTCTGGAAACACCATATATTTT
TRBJ2-7,NA,NA,TRBV9,CASSVGGVAYEQYF,TGTGCCAGCAGCGTAGGGGGGGTAGCGTACGAGCAGTACTTC
TRBJ1-4,NA,NA,TRBV6-1,CASSEQVDEKLFF,TGTGCCAGCAGTGAACAGGTGGATGAAAAACTGTTTTTT
TRBJ2-1,NA,NA,TRBV7-6,CASSLAGTYNEQFF,TGTGCCAGCAGCTTAGCCGGGACTTACAATGAGCAGTTCTTC
TRBJ1-3,TRBD1,NA,TRBV9,CASSINDRERDTIYF,TGTGCCAGCAGCATAAACGACAGGGAACGAGACACCATATATTTT
TRBJ2-1,TRBD2,once,TRBV27,CASSSLRSGRASEQFF,TGTGCCAGCAGTTCCCTTCGTAGCGGGAGGGCCAGCGAGCAGTTCTTC
TRBJ1-2,NA,NA,TRBV28,CASSLTGSSYGYTF,TGTGCCAGCAGTTTAACGGGCAGCTCCTATGGCTACACCTTC
TRBJ1-2,NA,once,TRBV27,CASSYRGGYGYTF,TGTGCCAGCAGTTATAGGGGCGGCTATGGCTACACCTTC
TRBJ2-7,NA,NA,TRBV29-1,CSVFIYEQYF,TGCAGCGTTTTTATTTACGAGCAGTACTTC
TRBJ2-1,NA,NA,TRBV5-1,CASRTVPSSSYNEQFF,TGCGCCAGCAGAACAGTACCATCGAGCTCCTACAATGAGCAGTTCTTC
TRBJ2-7,TRBD2,NA,TRBV28,CASSHEVSGTFEQYF,TGTGCCAGCAGTCACGAGGTTAGCGGGACCTTCGAGCAGTACTTC
TRBJ2-7,NA,NA,TRBV7-6,CASSSGSSYEQYF,TGTGCCAGCAGCTCCGGTAGTTCCTACGAGCAGTACTTC
TRBJ2-7,TRBD2,once,TRBV7-8,CASSLRRGVAYEQYF,TGTGCCAGCAGCTTGCGGCGGGGGGTGGCGTACGAGCAGTACTTC
TRBJ2-1,NA,NA,TRBV18,CASSRSPDMENHHRQFF,TGTGCCAGCTCACGCTCCCCGGACATGGAAAACCATCATCGGCAGTTCTTC
TRBJ2-7,TRBD2,NA,TRBV7-9,CASSLVAGGPHEQYF,TGTGCCAGCAGCTTGGTGGCGGGAGGGCCCCACGAGCAGTACTTC
TRBJ2-7,TRBD2,few,TRBV10-1,CASSEALAGDEQYF,TGCGCCAGCAGTGAAGCTCTAGCGGGGGACGAGCAGTACTTC
TRBJ2-7,NA,NA,TRBV30,CAGMGLGYEQYF,TGTGCCGGGATGGGTCTGGGCTACGAGCAGTACTTC
TRBJ2-7,NA,NA,TRBV9,CASSVGGNSYEQYF,TGTGCCAGCAGCGTAGGTGGCAATTCCTACGAGCAGTACTTC
TRBJ1-1,NA,NA,TRBV9,CASSVEAGAGQNTEAFF,TGTGCCAGCAGCGTAGAGGCAGGTGCTGGGCAGAACACTGAAGCTTTCTTT
TRBJ2-1,NA,NA,TRBV5-1,CASRSTGTGPNNEQFF,TGCGCCAGCAGAAGCACCGGGACTGGCCCTAACAATGAGCAGTTCTTC
TRBJ2-5,TRBD1,NA,TRBV14,CASSPRQGVSQGETQYF,TGTGCCAGCAGCCCTAGACAGGGGGTGTCCCAGGGGGAGACCCAGTACTTC
TRBJ1-1,NA,NA,TRBV6-1,CASSEYPPVDTVNTEAFF,TGTGCCAGCAGTGAATACCCTCCCGTGGACACTGTGAACACTGAAGCTTTCTTT
TRBJ2-5,NA,NA,TRBV9,CASSVAELQETQYF,TGTGCCAGCAGCGTAGCAGAACTCCAAGAGACCCAGTACTTC
TRBJ2-3,TRBD2,NA,TRBV11-1,CASSLDLLAGTPSTDTQYF,TGTGCCAGCAGCTTAGATCTACTAGCGGGGACCCCTAGCACAGATACGCAGTATTTT
TRBJ2-3,TRBD2,NA,TRBV9,CASSPRTSGCTDTQYF,TGTGCCAGCAGCCCTCGGACTAGCGGCTGCACAGATACGCAGTATTTT
TRBJ2-2,TRBD2,NA,TRBV9,CASSSRGGVGTGELFF,TGTGCCAGCAGCTCCCGCGGGGGGGTTGGCACCGGGGAGCTGTTTTTT
TRBJ2-2,NA,NA,TRBV6-5,CASSPELGATGELFF,TGTGCCAGCAGTCCCGAATTGGGAGCCACCGGGGAGCTGTTTTTT
TRBJ1-2,NA,NA,TRBV5-1,CASSFSAAYGYTF,TGCGCCAGCAGCTTTTCCGCAGCATATGGCTACACCTTC
TRBJ2-7,NA,NA,TRBV14,CASSQRPAGSGYEQYF,TGTGCCAGCAGCCAACGTCCGGCGGGGTCTGGGTACGAGCAGTACTTC
TRBJ2-4,NA,NA,TRBV27,CASSLGLGGKNIQYF,TGTGCCAGCAGTTTAGGGCTGGGAGGCAAAAACATTCAGTACTTC
TRBJ1-1,NA,NA,TRBV5-1,CASSFTGNTEAFF,TGCGCCAGCAGTTTTACAGGGAACACTGAAGCTTTCTTT
TRBJ1-2,TRBD1,NA,TRBV2,CASSPGQRDGYTF,TGTGCCAGCAGCCCGGGACAGAGGGATGGCTACACCTTC